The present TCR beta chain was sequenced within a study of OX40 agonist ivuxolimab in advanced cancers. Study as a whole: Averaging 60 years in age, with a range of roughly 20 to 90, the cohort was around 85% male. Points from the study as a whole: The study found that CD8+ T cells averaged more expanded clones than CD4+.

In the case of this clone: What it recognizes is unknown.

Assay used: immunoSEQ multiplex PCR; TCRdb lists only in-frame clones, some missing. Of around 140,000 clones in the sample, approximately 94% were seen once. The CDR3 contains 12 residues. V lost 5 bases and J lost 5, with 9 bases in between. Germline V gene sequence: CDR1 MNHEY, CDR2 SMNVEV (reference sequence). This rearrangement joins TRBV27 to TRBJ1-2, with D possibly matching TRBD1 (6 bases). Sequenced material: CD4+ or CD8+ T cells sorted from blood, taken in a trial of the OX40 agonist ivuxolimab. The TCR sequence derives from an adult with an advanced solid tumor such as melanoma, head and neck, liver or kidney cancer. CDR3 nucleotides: TGTGCCAGCAGTCGAACAGGGTATGGCTACACCTTC. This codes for CASSRTGYGYTF.